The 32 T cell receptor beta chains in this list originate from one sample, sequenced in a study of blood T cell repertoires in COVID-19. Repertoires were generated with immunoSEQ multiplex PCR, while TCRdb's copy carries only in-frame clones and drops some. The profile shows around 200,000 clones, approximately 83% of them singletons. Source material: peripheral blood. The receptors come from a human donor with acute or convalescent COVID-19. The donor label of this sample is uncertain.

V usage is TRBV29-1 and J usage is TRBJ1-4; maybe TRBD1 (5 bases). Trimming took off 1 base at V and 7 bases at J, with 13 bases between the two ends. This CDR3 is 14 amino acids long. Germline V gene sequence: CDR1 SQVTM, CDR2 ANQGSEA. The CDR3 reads CSVEGREGSEKLFF. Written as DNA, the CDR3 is TGCAGCGTTGAAGGGCGGGAGGGGAGTGAAAAACTGTTTTTT.

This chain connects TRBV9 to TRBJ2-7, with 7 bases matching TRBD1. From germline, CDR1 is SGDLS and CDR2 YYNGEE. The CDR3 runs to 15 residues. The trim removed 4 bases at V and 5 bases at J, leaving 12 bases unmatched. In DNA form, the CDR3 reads TGTGCCAGCAGCCCTAGGAGGACAGGACAACACGAGCAGTACTTC. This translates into CASSPRRTGQHEQYF. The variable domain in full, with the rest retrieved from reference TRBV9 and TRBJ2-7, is DSGVTQTPKHLITATGQRVTLRCSPRSGDLSVYWYQQSLDQGLQFLIQYYNGEERAKGNILERFSAQQFPDLHSELNLSSLELGDSALYFCASSPRRTGQHEQYFGPGTRLTVT.

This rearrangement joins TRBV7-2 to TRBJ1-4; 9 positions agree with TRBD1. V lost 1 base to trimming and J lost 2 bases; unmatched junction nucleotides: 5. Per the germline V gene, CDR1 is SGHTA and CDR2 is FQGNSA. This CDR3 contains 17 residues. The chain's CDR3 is CASSLGETGGTNEKLFF. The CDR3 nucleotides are TGTGCCAGCAGCTTAGGGGAAACAGGGGGCACTAATGAAAAACTGTTTTTT.

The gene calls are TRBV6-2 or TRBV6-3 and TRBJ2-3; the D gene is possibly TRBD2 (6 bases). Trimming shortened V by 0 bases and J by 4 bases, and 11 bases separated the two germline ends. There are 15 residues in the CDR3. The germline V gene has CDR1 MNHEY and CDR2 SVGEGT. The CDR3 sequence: CASSYSRGDADTQYF. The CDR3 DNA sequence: TGTGCCAGCAGTTACTCCCGCGGGGACGCAGATACGCAGTATTTT.

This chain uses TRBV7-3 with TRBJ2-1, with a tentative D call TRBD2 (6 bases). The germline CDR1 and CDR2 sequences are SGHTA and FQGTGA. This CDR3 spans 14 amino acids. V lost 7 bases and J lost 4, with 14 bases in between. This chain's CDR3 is CASNEGGGYNEQFF. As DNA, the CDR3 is TGTGCCAGCAACGAGGGAGGAGGGTACAATGAGCAGTTCTTC. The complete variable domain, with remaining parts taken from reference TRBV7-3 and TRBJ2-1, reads GAGVSQTPSNKVTEKGKYVELRCDPISGHTALYWYRQSLGQGPEFLIYFQGTGAADDSGLPNDRFFAVRPEGSVSTLKIQRTERGDSAVYLCASNEGGGYNEQFFGPGTRLTVL.

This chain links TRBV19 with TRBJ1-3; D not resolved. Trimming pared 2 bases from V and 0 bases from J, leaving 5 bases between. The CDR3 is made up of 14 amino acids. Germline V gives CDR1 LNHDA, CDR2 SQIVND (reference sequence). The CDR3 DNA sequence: TGTGCCAGTAGTATACCGGGCTCTGGAAACACCATATATTTT. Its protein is CASSIPGSGNTIYF. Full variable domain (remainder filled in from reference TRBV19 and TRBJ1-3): DGGITQSPKYLFRKEGQNVTLSCEQNLNHDAMYWYRQDPGQGLRLIYYSQIVNDFQKGDIAEGYSVSREKKESFPLTVTSAQKNPTAFYLCASSIPGSGNTIYFGEGSWLTVV.

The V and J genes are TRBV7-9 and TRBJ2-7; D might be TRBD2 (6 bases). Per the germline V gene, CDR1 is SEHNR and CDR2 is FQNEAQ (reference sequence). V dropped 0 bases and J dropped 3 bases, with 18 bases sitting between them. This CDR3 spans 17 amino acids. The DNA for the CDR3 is TGTGCCAGCAGCTTAGCGGGTAGGGGACCGGGGGTCTACGAGCAGTACTTC. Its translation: CASSLAGRGPGVYEQYF.

This CDR3 reads CASSSDFSYEQYF. The CDR3 DNA reads TGTGCCAGCAGCTCAGACTTCTCCTACGAGCAGTACTTC. This chain uses TRBV7-8 with TRBJ2-7; D unresolved. The V end was cut by 4 bases, the J end by 0 bases, with 7 bases between. The CDR3 runs to 13 residues. Germline V gives CDR1 SGHVS, CDR2 FQNEAQ.

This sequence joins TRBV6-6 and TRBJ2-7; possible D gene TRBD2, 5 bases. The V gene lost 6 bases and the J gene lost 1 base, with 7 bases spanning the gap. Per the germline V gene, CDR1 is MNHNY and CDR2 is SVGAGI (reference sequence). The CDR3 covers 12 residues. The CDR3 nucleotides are TGTGCCAGCAGCGAGGGATCCTACGAGCAGTACTTC. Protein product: CASSEGSYEQYF.

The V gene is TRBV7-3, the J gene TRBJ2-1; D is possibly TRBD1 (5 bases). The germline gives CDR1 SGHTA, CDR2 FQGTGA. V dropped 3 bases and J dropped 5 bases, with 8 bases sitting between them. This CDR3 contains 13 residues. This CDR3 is CASSLGPDNEQFF. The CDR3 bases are TGTGCCAGCAGCTTGGGGCCTGACAATGAGCAGTTCTTC.

The CDR3 DNA sequence: TGTGCCAGCAGTTTAACTATAACCGAGCAGTACTTC. Its protein is CASSLTITEQYF. The chain carries TRBV28 and TRBJ2-7; no definite D call. CDR1 is MDHEN, CDR2 SYDVKM, per germline. There are 12 residues in the CDR3. Trimming left V 2 bases short and J 6 bases short, with 8 bases between.

CDR3 protein: CASSADRGPGNTIYF. The DNA of the CDR3 is TGTGCCAGCAGCGCAGACAGAGGTCCTGGAAACACCATATATTTT. The chain links TRBV13 to TRBJ1-3, with D perhaps TRBD1 (5 bases). Germline V gene lookup returns CDR1 PRHDT and CDR2 FYEKMQ (reference sequence). The CDR3 covers 15 residues. Trimming pared 5 bases from V and 2 bases from J, leaving 13 bases between.

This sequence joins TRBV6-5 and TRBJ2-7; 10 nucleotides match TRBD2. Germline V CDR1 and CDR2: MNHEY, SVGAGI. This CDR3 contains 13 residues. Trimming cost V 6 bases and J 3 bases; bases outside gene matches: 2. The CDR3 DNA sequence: TGTGCCAGCAGAATAGCGGGGGGCTACGAGCAGTACTTC. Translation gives CASRIAGGYEQYF.

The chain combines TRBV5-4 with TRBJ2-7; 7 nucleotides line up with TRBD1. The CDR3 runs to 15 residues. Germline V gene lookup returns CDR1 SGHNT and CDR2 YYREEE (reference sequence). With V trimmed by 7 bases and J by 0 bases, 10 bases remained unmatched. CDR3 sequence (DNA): TGTGCCAGCCCCCCTGGGGGACAGCCCTCCTACGAGCAGTACTTC. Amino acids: CASPPGGQPSYEQYF.

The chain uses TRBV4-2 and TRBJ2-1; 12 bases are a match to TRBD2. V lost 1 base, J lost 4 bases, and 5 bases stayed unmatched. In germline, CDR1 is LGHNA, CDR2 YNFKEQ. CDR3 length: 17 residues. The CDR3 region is CASSQATSGSTYNEQFF. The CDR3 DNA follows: TGTGCCAGCAGCCAAGCGACTAGCGGGAGCACGTACAATGAGCAGTTCTTC.

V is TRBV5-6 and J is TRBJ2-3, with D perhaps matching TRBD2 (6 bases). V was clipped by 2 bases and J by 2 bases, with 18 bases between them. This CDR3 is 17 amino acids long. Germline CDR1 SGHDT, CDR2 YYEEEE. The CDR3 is CASSFPPAGYLTDTQYF. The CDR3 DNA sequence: TGTGCCAGCAGCTTCCCCCCAGCGGGTTATCTCACAGATACGCAGTATTTT.

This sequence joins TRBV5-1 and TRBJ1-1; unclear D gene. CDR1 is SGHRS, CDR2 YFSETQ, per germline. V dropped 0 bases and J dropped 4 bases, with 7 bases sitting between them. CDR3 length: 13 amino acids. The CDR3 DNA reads TGCGCCAGCAGCTTGGGGGCAGTCACTGAAGCTTTCTTT. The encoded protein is CASSLGAVTEAFF.

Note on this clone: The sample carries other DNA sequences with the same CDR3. The CDR3 loop reads CASSLQGAGANVLTF. The CDR3 DNA reads TGCGCCAGCAGCCTCCAGGGGGCTGGGGCCAACGTCCTGACTTTC. This chain uses TRBV5-1 with TRBJ2-6; 7 nucleotides align to TRBD1. The germline V gene has CDR1 SGHRS and CDR2 YFSETQ. Losses at the gene ends were 4 bases for V and 2 bases for J; bases not matched to a gene: 3. The CDR3 loop spans 15 amino acids.

The chain's CDR3 is CASSPGLRQAGYTGELFF. In DNA, the CDR3 is TGTGCCAGCAGCCCTGGCCTGCGTCAGGCAGGATACACCGGGGAGCTGTTTTTT. The chain couples TRBV11-2 to TRBJ2-2; D is unresolved. From germline, CDR1 is SGHAT and CDR2 FQNNGV. The V end lost 5 bases, the J end lost 3 bases, and 22 bases lay between the germline ends. There are 18 residues in the CDR3. The complete variable domain, with remaining parts taken from reference TRBV11-2 and TRBJ2-2, reads EAGVAQSPRYKIIEKRQSVAFWCNPISGHATLYWYQQILGQGPKLLIQFQNNGVVDDSQLPKDRFSAERLKGVDSTLKIQPAKLEDSAVYLCASSPGLRQAGYTGELFFGEGSRLTVL.

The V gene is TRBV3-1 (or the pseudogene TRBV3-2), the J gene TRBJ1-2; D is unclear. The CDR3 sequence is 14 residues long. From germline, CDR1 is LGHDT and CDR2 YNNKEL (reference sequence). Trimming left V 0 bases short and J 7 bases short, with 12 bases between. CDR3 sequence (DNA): TGTGCCAGCAGCCAAGATTTGGGTGAGGGTGGCTACACCTTC. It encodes CASSQDLGEGGYTF.

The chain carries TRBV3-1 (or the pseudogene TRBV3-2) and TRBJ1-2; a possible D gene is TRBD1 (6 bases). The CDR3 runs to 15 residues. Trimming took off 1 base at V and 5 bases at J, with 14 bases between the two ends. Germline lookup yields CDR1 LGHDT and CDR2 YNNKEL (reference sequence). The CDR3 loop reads CASSQVNDRLYGYTF. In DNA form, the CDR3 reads TGTGCCAGCAGCCAAGTAAACGACAGGTTATATGGCTACACCTTC.

The CDR3 DNA is TGCAGTGCTAGTCGGACTAGCCAAGAGACCCAGTACTTC. Its translation: CSASRTSQETQYF. The rearrangement links TRBV20-1 to TRBJ2-5; 7 bases are a match to TRBD2. The CDR3 sequence is 13 residues long. CDR1 and CDR2 (germline): DFQATT, SNEGSKA (reference sequence). Trimming at V came to 3 bases and at J to 1 base, leaving 2 bases not matched to a gene.

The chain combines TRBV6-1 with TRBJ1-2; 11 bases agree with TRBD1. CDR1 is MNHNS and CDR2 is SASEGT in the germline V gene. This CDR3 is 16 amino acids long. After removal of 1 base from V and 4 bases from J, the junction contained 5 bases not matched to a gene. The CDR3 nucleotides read TGTGCCAGCAGTGAAGGGACCGGGACAGGGGGCTATGGCTACACCTTC. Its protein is CASSEGTGTGGYGYTF.

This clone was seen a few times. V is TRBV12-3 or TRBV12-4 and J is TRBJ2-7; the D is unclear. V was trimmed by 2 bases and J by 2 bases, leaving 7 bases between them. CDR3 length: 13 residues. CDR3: CASSLWAAYEQYF. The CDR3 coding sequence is TGTGCCAGCAGTTTATGGGCAGCCTACGAGCAGTACTTC.

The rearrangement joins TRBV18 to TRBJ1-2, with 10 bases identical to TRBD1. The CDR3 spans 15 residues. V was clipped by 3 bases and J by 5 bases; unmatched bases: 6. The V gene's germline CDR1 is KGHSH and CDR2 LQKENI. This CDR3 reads CASSPGQGGHYGYTF. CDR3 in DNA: TGTGCCAGCTCACCTGGACAGGGGGGACATTATGGCTACACCTTC. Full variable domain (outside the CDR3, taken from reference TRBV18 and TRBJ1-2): NAGVMQNPRHLVRRRGQEARLRCSPMKGHSHVYWYRQLPEEGLKFMVYLQKENIIDESGMPKERFSAEFPKEGPSILRIQQVVRGDSAAYFCASSPGQGGHYGYTFGSGTRLTVV.

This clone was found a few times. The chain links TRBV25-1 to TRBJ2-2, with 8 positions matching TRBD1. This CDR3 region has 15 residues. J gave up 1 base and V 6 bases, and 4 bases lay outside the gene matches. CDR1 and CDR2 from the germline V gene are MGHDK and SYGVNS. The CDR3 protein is CASRAGGENTGELFF. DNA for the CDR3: TGTGCCAGCAGGGCAGGGGGCGAGAACACCGGGGAGCTGTTTTTT.

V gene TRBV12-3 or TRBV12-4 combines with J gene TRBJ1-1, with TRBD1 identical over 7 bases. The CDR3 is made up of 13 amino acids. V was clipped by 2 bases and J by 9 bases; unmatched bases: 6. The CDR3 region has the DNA TGTGCCAGCAGTTTAAGGGACAGTAAAAAAGCTTTCTTT. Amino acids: CASSLRDSKKAFF.

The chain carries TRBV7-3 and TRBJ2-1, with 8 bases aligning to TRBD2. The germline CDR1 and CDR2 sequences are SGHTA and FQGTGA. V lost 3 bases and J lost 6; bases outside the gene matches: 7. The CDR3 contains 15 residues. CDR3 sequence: CASSFGPGTSNEQFF. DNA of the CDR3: TGTGCCAGCAGCTTTGGACCCGGGACTAGCAATGAGCAGTTCTTC. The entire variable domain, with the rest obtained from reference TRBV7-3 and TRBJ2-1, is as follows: GAGVSQTPSNKVTEKGKYVELRCDPISGHTALYWYRQSLGQGPEFLIYFQGTGAADDSGLPNDRFFAVRPEGSVSTLKIQRTERGDSAVYLCASSFGPGTSNEQFFGPGTRLTVL.

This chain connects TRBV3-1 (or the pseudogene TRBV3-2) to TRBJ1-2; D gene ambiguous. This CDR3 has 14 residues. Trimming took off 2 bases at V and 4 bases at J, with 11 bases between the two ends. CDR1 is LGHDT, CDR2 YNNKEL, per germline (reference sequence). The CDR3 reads CASSQLTSSYGYTF. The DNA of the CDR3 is TGTGCCAGCAGCCAACTAACGTCGTCCTATGGCTACACCTTC.

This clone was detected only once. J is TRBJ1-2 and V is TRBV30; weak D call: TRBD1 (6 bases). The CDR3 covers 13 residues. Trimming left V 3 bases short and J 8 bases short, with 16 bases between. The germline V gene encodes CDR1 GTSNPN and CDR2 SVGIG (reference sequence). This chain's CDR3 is CAWREYKQGGYTF. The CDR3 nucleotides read TGTGCCTGGAGGGAATACAAACAGGGCGGCTACACCTTC.

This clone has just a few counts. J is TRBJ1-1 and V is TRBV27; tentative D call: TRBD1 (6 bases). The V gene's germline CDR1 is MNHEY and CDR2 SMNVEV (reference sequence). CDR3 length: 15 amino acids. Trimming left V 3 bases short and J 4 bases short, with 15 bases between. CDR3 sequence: CASSFSGVAGTEAFF. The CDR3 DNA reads TGTGCCAGCAGTTTTTCAGGGGTTGCGGGCACTGAAGCTTTCTTT.

The CDR3 loop is CASRGGLAGETDTQYF. CDR3 coding DNA: TGTGCCAGCAGAGGGGGACTAGCGGGGGAGACAGATACGCAGTATTTT. The chain couples TRBV7-2 to TRBJ2-3; the match to TRBD2 covers 14 bases. The CDR3 is 16 residues long. Germline loops: CDR1 SGHTA, CDR2 FQGNSA. V trimming: 6 bases; J trimming: 3 bases; junction bases outside the gene matches: 5.